This T cell receptor (beta chain) comes out of a study of cytomegalovirus exposure and HLA in healthy donors. General study findings and limits: Researchers catalogued some 160 TCR beta chains as cytomegalovirus-associated. Most TCR sequences were uncommon, yet certain public TCRs appeared in many donors. Relative to the approximately 670-donor mean, N-insertions were reportedly fewer in an Asian-associated ancestry cluster in a later analysis. CMV serostatus was the only immune exposure information that was available.

Both 60 Vbeta primers and 13 Jbeta primers went into the PCR. Only in-frame clones appear in the TCRdb table, and some are missing; sequencing was by immunoSEQ multiplex PCR. Across 100,000 to 150,000 clones, the top ten clones capture roughly 2% of the sample. This CDR3 spans 15 amino acids. V was clipped by 5 bases and J by 6 bases; unmatched bases: 6. CDR1 is SGHTA and CDR2 is FQGNSA in the germline V gene. Details on this clone: The antigen remains unidentified.

Material for sequencing was PBMCs. This clonotype was obtained from a middle-aged man in good health and CMV-seronegative. The rearrangement links TRBV7-2 to TRBJ1-6, with 8 bases matching TRBD1. The DNA of the CDR3 is TGTGCCAGCAGCGGACGACAGGGGACTAATTCACCCCTCCACTTT. It encodes CASSGRQGTNSPLHF.